The rows below give T cell receptor beta chains drawn from one sample of a study of human T cells and chemical hapten exposure. TCRdb reprocessed the RACE reads via MiXCR and lists one record per CDR3 protein. This table holds roughly 380,000 distinct CDR3 sequences, more than 5% found once. Sequenced here: whole blood, sampled in connection with sensitization to the hapten diphenylcyclopropenone (DPC). Receptor source: a woman aged 18-29 years with alopecia areata. Some clones in this sample may be carry-over from other donors' samples. Both conserved end residues are part of each CDR3. D genes are given only for firm matches. Clone size appears in some rows only: once, few, many, or a class for an expanded clone.

V	size	D	J	CDR3	DNA
TRBV4-2	many	TRBD1	TRBJ1-2	CASSLDRTGDSGYTF	TGTGCCAGCAGCCTAGACCGTACAGGGGATTCTGGCTACACCTTC
TRBV12-3/TRBV12-4	many	TRBD1	TRBJ1-4	CASTLTAGTGLEKLFF	TGTGCCAGCACCCTTACTGCCGGGACAGGGTTGGAAAAACTGTTTTTT
TRBV4-2	many	TRBD2	TRBJ2-3	CASSQVLLAGAAQYF	TGTGCCAGCAGCCAAGTTTTACTAGCGGGTGCTGCGCAGTATTTT
TRBV12-5	few	.	TRBJ2-3	CASGRGVDTQYF	TGTGCTAGTGGCAGGGGCGTGGATACGCAGTATTTT
TRBV6-2/TRBV6-3	few	.	TRBJ2-5	CASSYIPLDSQETQYF	TGTGCCAGCAGTTACATTCCTCTGGACAGTCAAGAGACCCAGTACTTC
TRBV7-9	.	.	TRBJ2-1	CASSLNPVDEQFF	TGTGCCAGCAGCTTAAACCCCGTCGATGAGCAGTTCTTC
TRBV7-2	.	.	TRBJ2-3	CASSSQKAFTDTQYF	TGTGCCAGCAGCTCCCAAAAGGCGTTCACAGATACGCAGTATTTT
TRBV7-2	many	TRBD2	TRBJ2-7	CASSLTRGRVPYEQYF	TGTGCCAGCAGCTTAACGCGGGGGAGGGTTCCCTACGAGCAGTACTTC
TRBV25-1	.	TRBD1	TRBJ2-6	CASQDRAGANVLTF	TGTGCCAGCCAGGACAGGGCTGGGGCCAACGTCCTGACTTTC
TRBV4-1	many	.	TRBJ1-5	CASSQVMGLGNQPQHF	TGCGCCAGCAGCCAAGTGATGGGGCTGGGCAATCAGCCCCAGCATTTT
TRBV6-2/TRBV6-3	.	.	TRBJ2-7	CASNEDRGGQYF	TGTGCCAGCAACGAGGACCGTGGGGGGCAGTACTTC
TRBV7-2	few	.	TRBJ2-3	CASSLRGLIQDTQYF	TGTGCCAGCAGCTTGCGGGGGCTAATCCAAGATACGCAGTATTTT
TRBV5-1	many	TRBD2	TRBJ2-7	CASSPGLADYEQYF	TGCGCCAGCAGCCCGGGACTAGCGGATTACGAGCAGTACTTC
TRBV5-6	many	.	TRBJ1-1	CASSLYMGSEAFF	TGTGCCAGCAGCCTGTACATGGGGTCTGAAGCTTTCTTT